The sequence of this T cell receptor beta chain was determined in a study of T and B cells in COVID-19 patients. Overall study: Blood was sampled from COVID-19 patients who were either actively infected or recovered.

Multiplex PCR with BIOMED2 TRB-A/B primer pools amplified TRB rearrangements. TCRdb recomputed calls from the multiplex PCR reads with MiXCR, one row per CDR3 protein. The data show approximately 11,000 distinct CDR3 sequences, over 25% seen once. Each TRB amplification used roughly 250-550 ng of genomic DNA from blood. J lost 11 bases, V lost 7 bases, and 18 bases had no gene match. Germline V CDR1 and CDR2: MNHEY, SVGEGT. The CDR3 runs to 16 residues. This TCR came from a human donor with active COVID-19. The sequenced sample was blood. This rearrangement joins TRBV6-2 or TRBV6-3 to TRBJ2-3; 10 nucleotides match TRBD2. CDR3 residues: CASTRQWSGGANEQYF. The CDR3 DNA is TGTGCCAGCACAAGGCAATGGAGCGGGGGGGCGAATGAGCAGTATTTT.